The clone carrying this TCR beta chain was counted between two and nine times. Sample-barcoded 5' priming and a J-beta primer mix drove a second PCR of 7 to 11 cycles. One entry per CDR3 protein, called by TCRdb with MiXCR from the 5' RACE reads. The sample lists approximately 2,000,000 distinct CDR3 sequences, about 39% occurring once. Unmatched junction bases numbered 10, after V lost 2 bases and J lost 4 bases. The germline CDR1 and CDR2 sequences are SGHTA and FQGNSA. The CDR3 contains 17 residues. This entry is derived from a study of blood T cells in healthy people across ages. This chain links TRBV7-2 with TRBJ2-1, with TRBD2 identical over 8 bases. The material sequenced was blood. The TCR was taken from a human donor in good health. The CDR3 DNA sequence: TGTGCCAGCAGCTTATTGGCCAGCGGGAGCCTTTACAATGAGCAGTTCTTC. Protein product: CASSLLASGSLYNEQFF. Filled out from reference TRBV7-2 and TRBJ2-1, the complete variable domain reads GAGVSQSPSNKVTEKGKDVELRCDPISGHTALYWYRQSLGQGLEFLIYFQGNSAPDKSGLPSDRFSAERTGGSVSTLTIQRTQQEDSAVYLCASSLLASGSLYNEQFFGPGTRLTVL.